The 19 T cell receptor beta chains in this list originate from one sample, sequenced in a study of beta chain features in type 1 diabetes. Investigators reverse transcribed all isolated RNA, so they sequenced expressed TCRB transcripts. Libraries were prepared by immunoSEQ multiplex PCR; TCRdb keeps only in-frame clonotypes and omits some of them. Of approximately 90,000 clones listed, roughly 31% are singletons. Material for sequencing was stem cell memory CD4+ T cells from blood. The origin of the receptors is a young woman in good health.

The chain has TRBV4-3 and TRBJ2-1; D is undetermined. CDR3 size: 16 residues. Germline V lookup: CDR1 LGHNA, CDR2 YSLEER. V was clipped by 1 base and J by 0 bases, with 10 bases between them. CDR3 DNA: TGCGCCAGCAGCCAAGGTGATGCGAGCTCCTACAATGAGCAGTTCTTC. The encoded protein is CASSQGDASSYNEQFF.

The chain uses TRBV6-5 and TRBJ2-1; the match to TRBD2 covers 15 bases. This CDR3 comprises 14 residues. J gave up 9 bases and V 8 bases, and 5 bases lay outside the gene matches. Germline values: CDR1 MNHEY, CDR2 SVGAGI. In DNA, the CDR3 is TGTGCCAGCGGACTAGCGGGGGGGCCGGTTGAGCAGTTCTTC. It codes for CASGLAGGPVEQFF.

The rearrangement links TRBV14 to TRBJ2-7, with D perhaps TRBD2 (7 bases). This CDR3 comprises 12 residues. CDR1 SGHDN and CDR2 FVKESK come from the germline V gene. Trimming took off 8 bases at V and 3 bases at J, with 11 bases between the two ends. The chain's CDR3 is CASGRGFYEQYF. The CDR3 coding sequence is TGTGCCAGCGGGAGGGGGTTCTACGAGCAGTACTTC.

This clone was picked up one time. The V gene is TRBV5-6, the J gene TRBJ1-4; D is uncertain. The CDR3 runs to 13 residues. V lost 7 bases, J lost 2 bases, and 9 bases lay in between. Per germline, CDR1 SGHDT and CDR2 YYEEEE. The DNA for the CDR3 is TGTGCCAGCCAACGGTCGACTAATGAAAAACTGTTTTTT. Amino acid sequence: CASQRSTNEKLFF.

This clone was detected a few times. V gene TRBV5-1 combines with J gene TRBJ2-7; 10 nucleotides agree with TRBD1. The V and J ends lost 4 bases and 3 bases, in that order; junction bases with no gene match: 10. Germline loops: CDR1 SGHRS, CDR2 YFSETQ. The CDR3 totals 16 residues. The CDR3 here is CASSLLGQGVLYEQYF. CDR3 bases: TGCGCCAGCAGCCTACTCGGACAGGGGGTTCTCTACGAGCAGTACTTC.

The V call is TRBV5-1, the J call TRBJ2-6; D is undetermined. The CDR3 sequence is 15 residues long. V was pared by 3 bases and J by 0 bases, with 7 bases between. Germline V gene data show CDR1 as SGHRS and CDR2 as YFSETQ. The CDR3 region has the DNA TGCGCCAGCAGCTCTACGCTCTCTGGGGCCAACGTCCTGACTTTC. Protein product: CASSSTLSGANVLTF.

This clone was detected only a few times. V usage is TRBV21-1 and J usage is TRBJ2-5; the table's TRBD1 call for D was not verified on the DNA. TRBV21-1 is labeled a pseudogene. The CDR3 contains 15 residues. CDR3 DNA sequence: TGTGCCAGCAGCAAAGACAGGGGGCGAGAAGAGACCCAGTACTTC. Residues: CASSKDRGREETQYF.

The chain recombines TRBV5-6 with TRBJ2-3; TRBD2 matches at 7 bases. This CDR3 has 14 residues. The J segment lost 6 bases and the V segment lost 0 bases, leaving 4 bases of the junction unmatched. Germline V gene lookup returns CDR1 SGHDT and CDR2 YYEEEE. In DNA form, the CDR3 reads TGTGCCAGCAGCTTGGGACTAGCTCCCGATACGCAGTATTTT. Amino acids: CASSLGLAPDTQYF.

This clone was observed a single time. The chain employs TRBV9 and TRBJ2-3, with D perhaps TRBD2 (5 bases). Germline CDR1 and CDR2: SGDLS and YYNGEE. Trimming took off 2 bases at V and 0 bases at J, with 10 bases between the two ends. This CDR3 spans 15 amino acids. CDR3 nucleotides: TGTGCCAGCAGCGTGGACTGGACTAGCACAGATACGCAGTATTTT. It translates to CASSVDWTSTDTQYF.

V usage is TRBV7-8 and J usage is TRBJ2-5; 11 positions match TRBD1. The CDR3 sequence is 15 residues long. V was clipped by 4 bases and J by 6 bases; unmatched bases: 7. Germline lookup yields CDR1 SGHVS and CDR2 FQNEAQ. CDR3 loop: CASSSQGQGAKTQYF. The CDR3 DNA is TGTGCCAGCAGCTCCCAAGGACAGGGGGCCAAGACCCAGTACTTC. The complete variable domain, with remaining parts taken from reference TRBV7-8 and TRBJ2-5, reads GAGVSQSPRYKVAKRGQDVALRCDPISGHVSLFWYQQALGQGPEFLTYFQNEAQLDKSGLPSDRFFAERPEGSVSTLKIQRTQQEDSAVYLCASSSQGQGAKTQYFGPGTRLLVL.

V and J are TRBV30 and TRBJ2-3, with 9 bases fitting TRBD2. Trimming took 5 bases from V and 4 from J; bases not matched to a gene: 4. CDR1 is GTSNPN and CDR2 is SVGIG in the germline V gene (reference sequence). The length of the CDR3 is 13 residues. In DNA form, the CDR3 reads TGTGCCTGGGGTAGCGGGAGCTCAGATACGCAGTATTTT. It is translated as CAWGSGSSDTQYF. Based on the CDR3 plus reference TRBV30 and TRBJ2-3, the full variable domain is SQTIHQWPATLVQPVGSPLSLECTVEGTSNPNLYWYRQAAGRGLQLLFYSVGIGQISSEVPQNLSASRPQDRQFILSSKKLLLSDSGFYLCAWGSGSSDTQYFGPGTRLTVL.

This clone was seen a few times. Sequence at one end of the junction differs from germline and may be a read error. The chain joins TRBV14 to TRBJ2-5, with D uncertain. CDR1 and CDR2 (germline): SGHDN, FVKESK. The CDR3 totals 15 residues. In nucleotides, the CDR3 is TGTGCCAGCAGCCAAGATATTTCAGGTCAAGAGAGCCAGTACTTC. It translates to CASSQDISGQESQYF.

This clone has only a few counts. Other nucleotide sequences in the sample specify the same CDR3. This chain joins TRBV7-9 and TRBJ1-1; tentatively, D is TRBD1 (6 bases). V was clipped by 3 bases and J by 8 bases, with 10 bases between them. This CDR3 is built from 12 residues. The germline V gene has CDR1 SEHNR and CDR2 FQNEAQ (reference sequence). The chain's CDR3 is CASSFGTPEAFF. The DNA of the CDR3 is TGTGCCAGCAGCTTCGGGACACCCGAAGCTTTCTTT.

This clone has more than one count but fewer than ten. The CDR3 region is CASSGSGFSYNEQFF. The DNA for the CDR3 is TGTGCCAGCAGCGGGAGCGGGTTCTCCTACAATGAGCAGTTCTTC. This chain uses TRBV9 with TRBJ2-1, with D perhaps matching TRBD2 (6 bases). The CDR3 sequence is 15 residues long. Trimming took 3 bases from V and 0 from J, leaving 10 bases between them. Per germline, CDR1 SGDLS and CDR2 YYNGEE.

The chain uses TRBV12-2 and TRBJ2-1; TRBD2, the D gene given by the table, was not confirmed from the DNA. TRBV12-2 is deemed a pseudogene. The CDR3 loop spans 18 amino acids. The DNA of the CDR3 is TGTGCAAGTCGCTACCCTCGGGCCAGGGGTAGCGGGAGTAATGAGCAGTTCTTC. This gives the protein CASRYPRARGSGSNEQFF.

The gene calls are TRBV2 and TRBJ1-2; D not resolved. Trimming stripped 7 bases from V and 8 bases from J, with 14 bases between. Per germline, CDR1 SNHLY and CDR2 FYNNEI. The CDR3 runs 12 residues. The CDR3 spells CASTPDYPGYTF. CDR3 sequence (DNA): TGTGCCAGCACTCCGGACTACCCGGGCTACACCTTC.

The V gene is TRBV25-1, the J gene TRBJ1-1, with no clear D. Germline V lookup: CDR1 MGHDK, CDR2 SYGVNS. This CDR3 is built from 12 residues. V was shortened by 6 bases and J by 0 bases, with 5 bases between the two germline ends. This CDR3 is CASSGMNTEAFF. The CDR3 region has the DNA TGTGCCAGCAGCGGGATGAACACTGAAGCTTTCTTT.

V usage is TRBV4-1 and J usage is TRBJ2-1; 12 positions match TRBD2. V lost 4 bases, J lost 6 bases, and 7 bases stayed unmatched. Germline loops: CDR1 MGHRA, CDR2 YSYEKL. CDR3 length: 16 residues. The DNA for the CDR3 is TGCGCCAGCAGCCCTAGTCGGACTAGCGGGACCAATGAGCAGTTCTTC. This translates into CASSPSRTSGTNEQFF.

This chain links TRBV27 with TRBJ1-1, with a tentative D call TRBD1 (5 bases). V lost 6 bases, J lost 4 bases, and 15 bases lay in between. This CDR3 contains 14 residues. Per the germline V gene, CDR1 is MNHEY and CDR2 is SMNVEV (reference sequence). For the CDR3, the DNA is TGTGCCAGCAGGTCGGGGGTGTATGGCACTGAAGCTTTCTTT. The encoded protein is CASRSGVYGTEAFF.